Following are 11 T cell receptor beta chains from one sample sequenced in a study of T cell repertoires in cytomegalovirus infection. These TCRs are of unknown antigen specificity. A single record per CDR3 protein comes from TCRdb applying MiXCR to the reads. The sample lists about 920,000 distinct CDR3 sequences, roughly 30% seen once, with over 13% in the top ten. Sequenced material: cultured CD8+ T cells from PBMCs, taken from culture after CMV antigen stimulation. The receptors were sampled from a human donor in good health (CMV status not recorded). Some clones in this sample may be carry-over from other donors' samples.

This clonotype was seen a handful of times. The V call is TRBV2, the J call TRBJ1-2; D not certain. The CDR3 extends over 14 amino acids. Trimming cost V 4 bases and J 4 bases, with 13 bases left between them. CDR1 is SNHLY and CDR2 is FYNNEI in the germline V gene. The chain's CDR3 is CASSVGRAGYGYTF. CDR3 nucleotides: TGTGCCAGCAGTGTGGGGAGGGCTGGCTATGGCTACACCTTC.

The chain combines TRBV19 with TRBJ2-7; maybe TRBD1 (6 bases). Looked up from germline, CDR1 is LNHDA and CDR2 is SQIVND (reference sequence). The CDR3 covers 15 residues. V lost 1 base and J 5 bases, leaving 15 bases between the germline ends. CDR3 sequence reads: CASSIGAGANDEQYF. The DNA for the CDR3 is TGTGCCAGTAGTATAGGGGCAGGGGCAAACGACGAGCAGTACTTC.

This clonotype was picked up many times. V is TRBV7-2 and J is TRBJ2-3, with D uncertain. CDR1 is SGHTA and CDR2 is FQGNSA in the germline V gene. The V and J ends lost 2 bases and 2 bases respectively, with 17 bases between them. The CDR3 extends over 17 amino acids. CDR3 sequence reads: CASSLLGTAATTDTQYF. The DNA for the CDR3 is TGTGCCAGCAGCTTATTGGGCACGGCTGCCACCACAGATACGCAGTATTTT.

This chain uses TRBV6-2 or TRBV6-3 with TRBJ2-7; D is perhaps TRBD2 (7 bases). Germline-derived CDR1 and CDR2 are MNHEY and SVGEGT. This CDR3 has 14 amino acids. The germline V and J ends were trimmed by 6 bases and 3 bases, with 15 bases remaining between them. CDR3 in amino acids: CASRQGGGLYEQYV. CDR3 bases: TGTGCCAGCAGACAGGGAGGGGGTCTCTACGAGCAGTACGTC.

This clonotype was recorded many times. The CDR3 nucleotides are TGTGCCAGCAGTCCTGGGGTGGGCGGCTACGAGCAGTACTTC. Protein: CASSPGVGGYEQYF. This chain uses TRBV12-3 or TRBV12-4 with TRBJ2-7; D remains unclear. V was trimmed by 5 bases and J by 3 bases, leaving 14 bases between them. The CDR3 sequence is 14 residues long.

V and J are TRBV7-9 and TRBJ1-5, with no clear D. From germline, CDR1 is SEHNR and CDR2 FQNEAQ (reference sequence). V was clipped by 5 bases and J by 11 bases, with 13 bases between them. This CDR3 has 12 amino acids. This CDR3 reads CASSPGDGAQHF. The CDR3, as DNA: TGTGCCAGCAGCCCTGGTGACGGTGCCCAGCATTTT.

Many counts were recorded for this clonotype. The V and J genes are TRBV7-8 and TRBJ1-5; D may be TRBD1 (5 bases). This CDR3 is built from 16 residues. The V and J ends lost 0 bases and 3 bases respectively, with 12 bases between them. Per the germline V gene, CDR1 is SGHVS and CDR2 is FQNEAQ. For the CDR3, the DNA is TGTGCCAGCAGCTTAGCAGGCAGGGTGATCAATCAGCCCCAGCATTTT. Its protein product is CASSLAGRVINQPQHF.

This clonotype has more than one count but fewer than ten. The V and J genes are TRBV29-1 and TRBJ1-1; D may be TRBD1 (5 bases). Germline CDR1 reads SQVTM; CDR2 reads ANQGSEA. The CDR3 length is 13 residues. The V and J ends lost 2 bases and 0 bases respectively, with 7 bases between them. The chain's CDR3 is CSVEPGVNTEAFF. CDR3 in DNA: TGCAGCGTTGAACCGGGGGTGAACACTGAAGCTTTCTTT.

The rearrangement uses TRBV29-1 and TRBJ1-2; D is possibly TRBD1 (6 bases). Looked up from germline, CDR1 is SQVTM and CDR2 is ANQGSEA. Trimming removed 3 bases from V and 2 bases from J, with 10 bases in between. This CDR3 is built from 13 residues. CDR3: CSVEQGRNYGYTF. In nucleotides, the CDR3 is TGCAGCGTTGAGCAGGGGAGGAACTATGGCTACACCTTC.

The chain recombines TRBV6-1 with TRBJ2-7; TRBD2 matches at 7 bases. The CDR3 consists of 16 residues. Germline CDR1 and CDR2: MNHNS and SASEGT. Trimming removed 6 bases from V and 0 bases from J; junction bases left unmatched: 11. CDR3 sequence: CASSPRGAGSSYEQYV. CDR3 nucleotides: TGTGCCAGCAGCCCCCGGGGAGCGGGGAGCTCCTACGAGCAGTACGTC.

This clonotype was counted only a few times. Sequence at one end of the junction differs from germline and may be a read error. The chain couples TRBV13 to TRBJ1-1; D is possibly TRBD1 (6 bases). The length of the CDR3 is 14 residues. The germline V gene has CDR1 PRHDT and CDR2 FYEKMQ (reference sequence). CDR3 region: CASSIGTRRIEAFF. CDR3 nucleotide sequence: TGTGCCAGCAGCATAGGGACACGTAGGATTGAAGCTTTCTTT. The entire variable domain, with the rest obtained from reference TRBV13 and TRBJ1-1, is as follows: AAGVIQSPRHLIKEKRETATLKCYPIPRHDTVYWYQQGPGQDPQFLISFYEKMQSDKGSIPDRFSAQQFSDYHSELNMSSLELGDSALYFCASSIGTRRIEAFFGQGTRLTVV.